Reported below is one TCR beta chain. A far larger clone is a single base away, which makes a read error likely. This sample stems from a study of shared clonotypes between healthy human individuals. Using immunoSEQ multiplex PCR, the repertoire was profiled, and TCRdb retains in-frame clones only, with some absent. The sample contains 110,000 or so clones, approximately 70% of which appear only once. The V and J ends lost 0 bases and 1 base respectively, with 0 bases between them. The CDR3 spans 12 residues. Germline V CDR1 and CDR2: SGHAT, FQNNGV. The sequence was obtained from a woman in her 30s in good health. The V gene is TRBV11-2, the J gene TRBJ1-2; D call uncertain. The sample consisted of memory CD8+ T cells sorted from blood. Indicated subset: CD45RO+ cells pooled with CCR7-negative TemRA cells. CDR3 amino acids: CASSLDNYGYTF. CDR3 nucleotides: TGTGCCAGCAGCTTAGATAACTATGGCTACACCTTC.